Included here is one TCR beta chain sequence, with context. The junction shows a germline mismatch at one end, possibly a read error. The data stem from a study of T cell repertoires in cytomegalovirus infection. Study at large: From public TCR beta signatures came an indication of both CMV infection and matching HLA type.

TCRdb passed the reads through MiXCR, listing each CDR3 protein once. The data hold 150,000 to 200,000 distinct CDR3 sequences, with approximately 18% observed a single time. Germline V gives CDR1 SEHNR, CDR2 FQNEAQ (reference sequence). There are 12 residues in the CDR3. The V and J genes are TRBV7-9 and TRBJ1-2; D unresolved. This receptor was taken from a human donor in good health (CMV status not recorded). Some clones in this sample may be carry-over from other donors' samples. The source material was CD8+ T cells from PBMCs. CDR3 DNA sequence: TGCCTCGTACCCGGGCAGCTCTATGGCTACACCTTC. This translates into CLVPGQLYGYTF. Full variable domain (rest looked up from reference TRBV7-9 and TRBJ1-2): DTGVSQNPRHKITKRGQNVTFRCDPISEHNRLYWYRQTLGQGPEFLTYFQNEAQLEKSRLLSDRFSAERPKGSFSTLEIQRTEQGDSAMYLCLVPGQLYGYTFGSGTRLTVV.